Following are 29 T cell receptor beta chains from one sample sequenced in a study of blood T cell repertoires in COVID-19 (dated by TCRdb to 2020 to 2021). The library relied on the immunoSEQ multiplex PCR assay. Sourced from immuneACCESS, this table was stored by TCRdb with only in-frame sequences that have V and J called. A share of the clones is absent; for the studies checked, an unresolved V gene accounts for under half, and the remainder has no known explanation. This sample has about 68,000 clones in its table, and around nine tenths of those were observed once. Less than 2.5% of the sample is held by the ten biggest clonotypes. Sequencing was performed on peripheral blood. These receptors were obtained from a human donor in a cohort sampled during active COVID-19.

CDR3 coding DNA: TGCAGCGCCACAGGGGGCACAGATACGCAGTATTTT. Protein sequence: CSATGGTDTQYF. The gene calls are TRBV29-1 and TRBJ2-3; 7 nucleotides align to TRBD1. The CDR3 spans 12 residues. Germline trimming cut 7 bases from V and 1 base from J; bases unmatched to any gene: 2. Germline V CDR1 and CDR2: SQVTM, ANQGSEA.

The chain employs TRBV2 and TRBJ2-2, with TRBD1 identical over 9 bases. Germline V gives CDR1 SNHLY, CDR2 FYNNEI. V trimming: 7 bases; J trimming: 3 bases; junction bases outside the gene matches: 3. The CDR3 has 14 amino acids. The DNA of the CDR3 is TGTGCCAGCACCCGGGACAGGGACACCGGGGAGCTGTTTTTT. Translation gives CASTRDRDTGELFF.

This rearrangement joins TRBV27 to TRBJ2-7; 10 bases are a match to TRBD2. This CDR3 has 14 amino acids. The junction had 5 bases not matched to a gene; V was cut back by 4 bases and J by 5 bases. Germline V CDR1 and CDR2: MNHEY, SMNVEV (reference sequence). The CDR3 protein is CASSSPGTSDEQYF. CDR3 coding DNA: TGTGCCAGCAGTTCCCCCGGGACTAGCGACGAGCAGTACTTC.

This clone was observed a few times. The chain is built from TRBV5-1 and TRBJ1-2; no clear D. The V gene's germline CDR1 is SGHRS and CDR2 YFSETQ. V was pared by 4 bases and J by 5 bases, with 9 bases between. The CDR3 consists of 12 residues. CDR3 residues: CASSPNEYGYTF. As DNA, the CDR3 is TGCGCCAGCAGCCCGAATGAGTATGGCTACACCTTC.

The CDR3 DNA reads TGCAGCGTGCAGGACAGCCCTAATGAAGAGCAGTACTTC. The encoded protein is CSVQDSPNEEQYF. The chain is built from TRBV29-1 and TRBJ2-7; weak D call: TRBD1 (6 bases). CDR3 length: 13 residues. CDR1 and CDR2 from the germline V gene are SQVTM and ANQGSEA. V lost 6 bases and J lost 7, with 19 bases in between.

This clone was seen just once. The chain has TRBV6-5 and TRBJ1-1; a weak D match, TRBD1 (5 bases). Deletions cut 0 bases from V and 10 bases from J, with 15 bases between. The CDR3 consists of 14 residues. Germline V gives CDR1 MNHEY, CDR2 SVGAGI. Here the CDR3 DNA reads TGTGCCAGCAGTTACTCACCGGGGCTGGGAGGAGCTTTCTTT. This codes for CASSYSPGLGGAFF.

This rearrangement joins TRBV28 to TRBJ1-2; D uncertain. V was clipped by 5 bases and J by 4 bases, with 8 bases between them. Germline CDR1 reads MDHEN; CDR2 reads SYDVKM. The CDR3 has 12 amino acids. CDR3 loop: CASSPGVYGYTF. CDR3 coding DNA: TGTGCCAGCAGTCCCGGGGTCTATGGCTACACCTTC.

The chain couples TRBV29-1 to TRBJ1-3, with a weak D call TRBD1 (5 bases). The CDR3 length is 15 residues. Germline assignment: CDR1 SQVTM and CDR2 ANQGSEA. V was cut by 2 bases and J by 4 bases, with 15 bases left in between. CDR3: CSVERQGIFGNTIYF. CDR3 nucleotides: TGCAGCGTTGAAAGGCAGGGAATCTTCGGAAACACCATATATTTT.

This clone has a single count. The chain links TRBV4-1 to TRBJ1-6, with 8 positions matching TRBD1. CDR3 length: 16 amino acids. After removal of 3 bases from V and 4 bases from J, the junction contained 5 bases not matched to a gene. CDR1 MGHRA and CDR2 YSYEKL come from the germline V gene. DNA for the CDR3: TGCGCCAGCAGCCAGCGGACAGGGCGGTATAATTCACCCCTCCACTTT. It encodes CASSQRTGRYNSPLHF.

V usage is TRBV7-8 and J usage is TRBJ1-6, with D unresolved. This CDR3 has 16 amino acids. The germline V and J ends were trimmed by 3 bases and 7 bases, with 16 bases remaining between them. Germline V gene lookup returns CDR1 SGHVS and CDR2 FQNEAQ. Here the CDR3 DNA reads TGTGCCAGCAGCTTCTCCCAGGTGGTCGAAAATTCACCCCTCCACTTT. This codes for CASSFSQVVENSPLHF.

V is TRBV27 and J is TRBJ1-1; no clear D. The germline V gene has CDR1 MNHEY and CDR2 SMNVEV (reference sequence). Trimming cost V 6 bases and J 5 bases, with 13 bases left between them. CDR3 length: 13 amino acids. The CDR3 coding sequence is TGTGCCAGCAGCCAAGTCCTGAGGACTGAAGCTTTCTTT. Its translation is CASSQVLRTEAFF.

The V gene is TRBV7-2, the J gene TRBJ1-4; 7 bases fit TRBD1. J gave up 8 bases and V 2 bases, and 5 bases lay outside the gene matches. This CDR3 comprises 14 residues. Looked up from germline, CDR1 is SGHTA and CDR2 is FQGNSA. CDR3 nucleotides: TGTGCCAGCAGCTTATTGGGACAGCAGGAAAAACTGTTTTTT. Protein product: CASSLLGQQEKLFF. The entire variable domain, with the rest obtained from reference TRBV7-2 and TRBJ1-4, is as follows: GAGVSQSPSNKVTEKGKDVELRCDPISGHTALYWYRQSLGQGLEFLIYFQGNSAPDKSGLPSDRFSAERTGGSVSTLTIQRTQQEDSAVYLCASSLLGQQEKLFFGSGTQLSVL.

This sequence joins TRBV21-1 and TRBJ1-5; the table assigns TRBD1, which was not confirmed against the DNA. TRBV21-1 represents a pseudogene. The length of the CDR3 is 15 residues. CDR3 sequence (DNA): TGTGCCAGCCTTGACAGGGGTTGGCGCAATCAGCCCCAGCATTTT. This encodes CASLDRGWRNQPQHF.

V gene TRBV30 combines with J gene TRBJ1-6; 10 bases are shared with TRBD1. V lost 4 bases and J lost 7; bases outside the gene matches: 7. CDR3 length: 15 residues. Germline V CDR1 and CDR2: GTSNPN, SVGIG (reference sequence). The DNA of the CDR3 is TGTGCCTGGAAGGGACAGGGGATTGCGAATTCACCCCTCCACTTT. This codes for CAWKGQGIANSPLHF.

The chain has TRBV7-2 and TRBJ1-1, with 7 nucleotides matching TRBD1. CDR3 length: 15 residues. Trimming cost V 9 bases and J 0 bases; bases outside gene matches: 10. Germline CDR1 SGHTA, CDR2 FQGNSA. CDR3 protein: CASTGTATLNTEAFF. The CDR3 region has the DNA TGTGCCAGTACTGGGACAGCAACTTTGAACACTGAAGCTTTCTTT.

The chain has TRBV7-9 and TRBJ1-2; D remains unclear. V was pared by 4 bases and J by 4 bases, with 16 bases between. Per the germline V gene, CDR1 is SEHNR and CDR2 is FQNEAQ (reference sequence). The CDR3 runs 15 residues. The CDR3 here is CASSSDPIGSYGYTF. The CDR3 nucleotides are TGTGCCAGCAGCTCAGACCCTATAGGGAGCTATGGCTACACCTTC.

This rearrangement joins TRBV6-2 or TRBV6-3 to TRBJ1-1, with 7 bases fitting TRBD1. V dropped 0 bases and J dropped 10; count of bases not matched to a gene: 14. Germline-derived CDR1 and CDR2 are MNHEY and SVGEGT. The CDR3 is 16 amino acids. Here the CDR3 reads CASSYSRDRDFMRAFF. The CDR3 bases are TGTGCCAGCAGTTACTCGAGAGACAGGGACTTCATGCGAGCTTTCTTT.

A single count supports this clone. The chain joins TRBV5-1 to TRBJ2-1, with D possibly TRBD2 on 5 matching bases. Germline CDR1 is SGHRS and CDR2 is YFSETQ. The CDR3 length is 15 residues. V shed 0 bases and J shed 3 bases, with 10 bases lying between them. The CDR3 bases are TGCGCCAGCAGCTTGGGCCCAGAGGGCTACAATGAGCAGTTCTTC. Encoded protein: CASSLGPEGYNEQFF.

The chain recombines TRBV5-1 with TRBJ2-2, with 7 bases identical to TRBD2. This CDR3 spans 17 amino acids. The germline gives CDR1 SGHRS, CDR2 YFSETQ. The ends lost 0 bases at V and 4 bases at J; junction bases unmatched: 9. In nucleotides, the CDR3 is TGCGCCAGCAGCTTGGCCAGGCAGCGGGACCTCACCGGGGAGCTGTTTTTT. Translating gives CASSLARQRDLTGELFF.

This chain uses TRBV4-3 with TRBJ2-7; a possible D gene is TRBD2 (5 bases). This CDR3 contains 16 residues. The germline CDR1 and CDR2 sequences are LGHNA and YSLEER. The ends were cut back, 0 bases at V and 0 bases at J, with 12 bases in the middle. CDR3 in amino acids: CASSQDLAGLSYEQYF. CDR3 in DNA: TGCGCCAGCAGCCAAGATCTGGCGGGTCTCTCCTACGAGCAGTACTTC.

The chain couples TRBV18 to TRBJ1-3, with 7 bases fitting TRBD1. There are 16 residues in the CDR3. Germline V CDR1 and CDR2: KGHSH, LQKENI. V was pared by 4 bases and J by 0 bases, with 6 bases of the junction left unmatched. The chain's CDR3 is CASSRGQPSSGNTIYF. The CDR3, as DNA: TGTGCCAGCTCACGGGGACAGCCTAGCTCTGGAAACACCATATATTTT.

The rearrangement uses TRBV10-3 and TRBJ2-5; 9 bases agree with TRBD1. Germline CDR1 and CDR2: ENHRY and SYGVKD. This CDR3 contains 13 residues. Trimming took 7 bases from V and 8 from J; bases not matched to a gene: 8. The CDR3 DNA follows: TGTGCCATCAACCGGGACAGGGAAAGCACCCAGTACTTC. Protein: CAINRDRESTQYF.

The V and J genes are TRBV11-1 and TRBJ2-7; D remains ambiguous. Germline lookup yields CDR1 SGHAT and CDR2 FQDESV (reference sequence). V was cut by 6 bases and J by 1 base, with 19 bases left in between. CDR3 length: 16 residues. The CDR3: CASSSLPRYPSYEQYF. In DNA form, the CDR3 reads TGTGCCAGCAGTTCTCTTCCTAGGTATCCTTCCTACGAGCAGTACTTC.

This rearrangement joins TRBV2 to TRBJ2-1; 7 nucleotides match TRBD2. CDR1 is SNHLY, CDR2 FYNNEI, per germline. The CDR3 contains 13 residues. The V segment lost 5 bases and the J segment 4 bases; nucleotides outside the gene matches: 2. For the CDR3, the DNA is TGTGCCAGCAGTCGCGGGAGTTACAATGAGCAGTTCTTC. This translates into CASSRGSYNEQFF.

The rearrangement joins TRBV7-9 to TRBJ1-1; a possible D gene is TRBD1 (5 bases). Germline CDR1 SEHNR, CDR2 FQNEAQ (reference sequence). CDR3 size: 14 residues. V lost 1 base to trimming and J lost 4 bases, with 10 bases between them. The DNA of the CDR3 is TGTGCCAGCAGCTTAGGGACACTTGGCACTGAAGCTTTCTTT. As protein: CASSLGTLGTEAFF. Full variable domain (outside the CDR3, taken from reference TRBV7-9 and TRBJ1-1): DTGVSQNPRHKITKRGQNVTFRCDPISEHNRLYWYRQTLGQGPEFLTYFQNEAQLEKSRLLSDRFSAERPKGSFSTLEIQRTEQGDSAMYLCASSLGTLGTEAFFGQGTRLTVV.

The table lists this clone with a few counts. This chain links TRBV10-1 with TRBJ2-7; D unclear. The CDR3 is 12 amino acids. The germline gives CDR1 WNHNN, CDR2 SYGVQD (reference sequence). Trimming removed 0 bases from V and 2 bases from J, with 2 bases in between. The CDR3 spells CASSESTYEQYF. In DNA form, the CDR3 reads TGCGCCAGCAGTGAGTCCACCTACGAGCAGTACTTC.

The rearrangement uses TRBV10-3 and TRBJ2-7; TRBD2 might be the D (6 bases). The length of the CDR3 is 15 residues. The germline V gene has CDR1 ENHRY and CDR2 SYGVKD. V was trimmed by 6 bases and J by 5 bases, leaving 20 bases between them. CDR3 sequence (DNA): TGTGCCATCAGACGTTACGAACTAGCTTCTGACGAGCAGTACTTC. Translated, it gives CAIRRYELASDEQYF.

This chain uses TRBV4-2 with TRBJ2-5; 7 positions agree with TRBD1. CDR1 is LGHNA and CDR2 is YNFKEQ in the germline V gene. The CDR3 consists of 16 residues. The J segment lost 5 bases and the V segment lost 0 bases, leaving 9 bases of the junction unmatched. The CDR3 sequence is CASSQDHRGPSETQYF. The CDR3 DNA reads TGTGCCAGCAGCCAAGATCACAGGGGCCCCTCCGAGACCCAGTACTTC.

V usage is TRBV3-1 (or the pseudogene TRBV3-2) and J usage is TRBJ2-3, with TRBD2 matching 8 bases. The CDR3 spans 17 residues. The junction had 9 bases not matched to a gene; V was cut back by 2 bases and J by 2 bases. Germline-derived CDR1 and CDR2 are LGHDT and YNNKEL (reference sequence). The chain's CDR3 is CASSQWGSGGSTDTQYF. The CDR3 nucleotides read TGTGCCAGCAGCCAATGGGGGAGCGGGGGATCCACAGATACGCAGTATTTT.